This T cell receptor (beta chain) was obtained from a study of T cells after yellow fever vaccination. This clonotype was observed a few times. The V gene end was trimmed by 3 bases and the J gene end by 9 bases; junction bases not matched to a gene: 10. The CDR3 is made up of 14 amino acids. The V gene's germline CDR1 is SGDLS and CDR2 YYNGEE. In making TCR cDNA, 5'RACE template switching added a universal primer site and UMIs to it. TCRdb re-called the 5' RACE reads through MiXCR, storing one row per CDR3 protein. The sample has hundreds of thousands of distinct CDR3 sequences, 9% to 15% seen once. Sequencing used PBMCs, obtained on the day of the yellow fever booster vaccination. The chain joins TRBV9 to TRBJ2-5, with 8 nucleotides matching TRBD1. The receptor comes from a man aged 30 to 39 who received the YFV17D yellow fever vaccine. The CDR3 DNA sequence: TGTGCCAGCAGCGAGAGACAGGCAGGGGGCGCCCAGTACTTC. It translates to CASSERQAGGAQYF.